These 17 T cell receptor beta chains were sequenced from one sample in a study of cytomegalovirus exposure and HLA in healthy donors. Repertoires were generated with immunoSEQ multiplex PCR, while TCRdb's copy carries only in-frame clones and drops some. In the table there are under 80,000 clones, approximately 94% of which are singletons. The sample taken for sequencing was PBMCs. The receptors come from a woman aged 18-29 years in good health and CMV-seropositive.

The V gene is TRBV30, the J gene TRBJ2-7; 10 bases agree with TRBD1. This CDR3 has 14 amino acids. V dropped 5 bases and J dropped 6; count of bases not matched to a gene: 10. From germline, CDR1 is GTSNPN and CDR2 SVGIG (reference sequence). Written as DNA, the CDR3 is TGTGCCTGGCTGCCCGGGACAGGGGCAGGCGAGCAGTACTTC. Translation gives CAWLPGTGAGEQYF.

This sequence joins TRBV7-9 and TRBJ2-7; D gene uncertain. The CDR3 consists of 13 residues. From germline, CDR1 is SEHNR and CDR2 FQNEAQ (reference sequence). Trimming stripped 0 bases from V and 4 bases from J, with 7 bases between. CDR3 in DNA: TGTGCCAGCAGCTTAGCGTACAAATACGAGCAGTACTTC. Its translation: CASSLAYKYEQYF. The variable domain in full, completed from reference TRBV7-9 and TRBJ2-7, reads DTGVSQNPRHKITKRGQNVTFRCDPISEHNRLYWYRQTLGQGPEFLTYFQNEAQLEKSRLLSDRFSAERPKGSFSTLEIQRTEQGDSAMYLCASSLAYKYEQYFGPGTRLTVT.

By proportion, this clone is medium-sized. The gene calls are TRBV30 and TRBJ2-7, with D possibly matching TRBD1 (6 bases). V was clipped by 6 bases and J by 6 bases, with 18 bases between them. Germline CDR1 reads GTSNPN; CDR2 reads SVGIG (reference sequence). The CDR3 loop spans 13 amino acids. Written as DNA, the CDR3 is TGTGCCTGCCACAGGGTCCCCCTTGGCGAGCAGTACTTC. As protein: CACHRVPLGEQYF.

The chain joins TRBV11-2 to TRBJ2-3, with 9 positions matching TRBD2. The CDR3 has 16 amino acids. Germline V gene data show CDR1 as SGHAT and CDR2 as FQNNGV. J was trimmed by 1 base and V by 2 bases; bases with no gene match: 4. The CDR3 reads CASSLKSSGGTDTQYF. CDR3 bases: TGTGCCAGCAGCTTAAAGTCTAGCGGGGGCACAGATACGCAGTATTTT.

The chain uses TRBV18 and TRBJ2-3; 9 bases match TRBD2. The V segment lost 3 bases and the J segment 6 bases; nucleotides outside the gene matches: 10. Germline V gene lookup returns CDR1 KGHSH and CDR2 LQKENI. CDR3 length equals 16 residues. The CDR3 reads CASSPIGGTSRDTQYF. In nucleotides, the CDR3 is TGTGCCAGCTCACCCATCGGGGGGACTAGCAGGGATACGCAGTATTTT.

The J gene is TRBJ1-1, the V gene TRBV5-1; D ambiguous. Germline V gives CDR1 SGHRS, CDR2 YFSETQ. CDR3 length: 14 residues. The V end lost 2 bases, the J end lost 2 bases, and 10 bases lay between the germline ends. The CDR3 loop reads CASSFLAGNTEAFF. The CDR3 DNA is TGCGCCAGCAGCTTTTTGGCGGGAAACACTGAAGCTTTCTTT.

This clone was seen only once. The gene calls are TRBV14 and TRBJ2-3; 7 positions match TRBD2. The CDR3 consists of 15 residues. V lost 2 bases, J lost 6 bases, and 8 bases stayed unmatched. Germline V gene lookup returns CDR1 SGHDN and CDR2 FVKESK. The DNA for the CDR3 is TGTGCCAGCAGCCAACTAGCGGTACGCGGGGATACGCAGTATTTT. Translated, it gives CASSQLAVRGDTQYF.

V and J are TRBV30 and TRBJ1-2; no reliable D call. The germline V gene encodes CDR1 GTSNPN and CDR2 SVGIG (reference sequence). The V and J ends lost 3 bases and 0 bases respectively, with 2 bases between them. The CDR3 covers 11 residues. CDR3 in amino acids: CAWSANYGYTF. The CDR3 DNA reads TGTGCCTGGAGCGCTAACTATGGCTACACCTTC.

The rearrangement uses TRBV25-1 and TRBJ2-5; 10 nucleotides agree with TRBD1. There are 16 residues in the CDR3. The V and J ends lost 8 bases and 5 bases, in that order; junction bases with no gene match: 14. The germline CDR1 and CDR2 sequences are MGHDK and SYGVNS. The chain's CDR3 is CASEFGTGDSWETQYF. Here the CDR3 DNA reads TGTGCCAGCGAATTCGGGACAGGGGATTCGTGGGAGACCCAGTACTTC.

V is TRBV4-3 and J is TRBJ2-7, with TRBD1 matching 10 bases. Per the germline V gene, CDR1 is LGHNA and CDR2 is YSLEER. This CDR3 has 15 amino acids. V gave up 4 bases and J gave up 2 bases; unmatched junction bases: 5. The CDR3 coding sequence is TGCGCCAGCAGCCTGGGACAGGGGTTCCCCTACGAGCAGTACTTC. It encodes CASSLGQGFPYEQYF.

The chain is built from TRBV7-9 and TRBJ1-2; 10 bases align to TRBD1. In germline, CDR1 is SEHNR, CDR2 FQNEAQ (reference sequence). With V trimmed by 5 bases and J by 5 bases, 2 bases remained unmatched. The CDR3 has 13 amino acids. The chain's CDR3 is CASSRQGAYGYTF. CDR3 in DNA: TGTGCCAGCAGCCGACAGGGGGCATATGGCTACACCTTC.

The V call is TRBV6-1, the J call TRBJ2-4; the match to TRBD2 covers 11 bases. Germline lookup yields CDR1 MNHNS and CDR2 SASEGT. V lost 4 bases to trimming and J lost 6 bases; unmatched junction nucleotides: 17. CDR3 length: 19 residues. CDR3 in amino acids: CASSAPLLGSGGARNIQYF. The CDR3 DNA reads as TGTGCCAGCAGTGCCCCACTCCTGGGTAGCGGGGGGGCTAGAAACATTCAGTACTTC.

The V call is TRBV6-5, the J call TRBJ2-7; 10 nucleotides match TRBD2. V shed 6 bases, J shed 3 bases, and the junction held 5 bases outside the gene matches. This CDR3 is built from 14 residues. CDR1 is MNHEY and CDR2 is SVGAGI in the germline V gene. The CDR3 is CASSPTSGIYEQYF. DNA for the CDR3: TGTGCCAGCAGCCCCACTAGCGGGATCTACGAGCAGTACTTC.

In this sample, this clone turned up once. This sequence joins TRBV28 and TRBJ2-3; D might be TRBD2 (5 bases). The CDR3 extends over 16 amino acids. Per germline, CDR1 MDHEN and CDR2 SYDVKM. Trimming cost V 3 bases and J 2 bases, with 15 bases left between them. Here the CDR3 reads CASSFTGFSNTDTQYF. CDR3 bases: TGTGCCAGCAGTTTCACGGGGTTTTCTAACACAGATACGCAGTATTTT.

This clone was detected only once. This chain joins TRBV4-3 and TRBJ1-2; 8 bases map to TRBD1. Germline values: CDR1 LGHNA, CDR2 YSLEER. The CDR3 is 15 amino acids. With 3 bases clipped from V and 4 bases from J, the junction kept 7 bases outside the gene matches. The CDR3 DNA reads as TGCGCCAGCAGCCAGGGGTACAGGGGGTCCTATGGCTACACCTTC. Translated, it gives CASSQGYRGSYGYTF.

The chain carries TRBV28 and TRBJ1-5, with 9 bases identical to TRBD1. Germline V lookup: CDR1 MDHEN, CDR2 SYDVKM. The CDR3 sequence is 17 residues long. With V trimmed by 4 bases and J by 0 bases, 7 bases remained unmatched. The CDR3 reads CASSSSGTGHSNQPQHF. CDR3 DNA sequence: TGTGCCAGCAGTTCTTCCGGGACAGGGCATAGCAATCAGCCCCAGCATTTT.

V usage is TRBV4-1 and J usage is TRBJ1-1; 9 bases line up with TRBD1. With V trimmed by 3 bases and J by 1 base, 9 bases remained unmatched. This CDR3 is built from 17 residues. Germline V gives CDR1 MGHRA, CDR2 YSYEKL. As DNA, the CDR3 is TGCGCCAGCAGCCAGGAGGGGCGGACAGGGGCGAACACTGAAGCTTTCTTT. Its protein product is CASSQEGRTGANTEAFF.